The 2 T cell receptor beta chains presented below share a single source sample, sequenced in a study of cytomegalovirus exposure and HLA in healthy donors. The PCR ran on 60 Vbeta and 13 Jbeta primers. Libraries were prepared by immunoSEQ multiplex PCR; TCRdb keeps only in-frame clonotypes and omits some of them. The repertoire holds under 200,000 clones, with roughly 84% as singletons. Sample: PBMCs. These receptors were taken from a man younger than 40 in good health and CMV-seronegative.

V and J are TRBV6-6 and TRBJ2-1, with TRBD1 as a possible D gene (8 bases). This CDR3 contains 14 residues. Trimming stripped 0 bases from V and 8 bases from J, with 11 bases between. Looked up from germline, CDR1 is MNHNY and CDR2 is SVGAGI (reference sequence). DNA for the CDR3: TGTGCCAGCAGTTACTCAACAGGGGGGGATGAGCAGTTCTTC. The encoded protein is CASSYSTGGDEQFF.

Concerning this clone itself: The junction does not match germline at one end; this may be a read error. The rearrangement links TRBV7-9 to TRBJ2-5; possibly TRBD1 for D (8 bases). The CDR3 totals 17 residues. Germline V lookup: CDR1 SEHNR, CDR2 FQNEAQ (reference sequence). CDR3: CSSSLDLGGTGQETQYF. The CDR3 DNA is TGTTCCAGCAGCTTAGATCTGGGAGGGACAGGCCAAGAGACCCAGTACTTC.